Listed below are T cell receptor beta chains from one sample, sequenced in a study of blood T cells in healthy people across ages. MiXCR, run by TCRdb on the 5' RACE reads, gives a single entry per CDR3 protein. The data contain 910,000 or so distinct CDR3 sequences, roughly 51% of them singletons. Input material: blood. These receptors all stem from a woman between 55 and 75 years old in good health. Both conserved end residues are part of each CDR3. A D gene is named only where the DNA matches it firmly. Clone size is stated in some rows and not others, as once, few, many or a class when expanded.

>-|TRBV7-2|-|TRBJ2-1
TGTGCCAGCAGCTTAAATCCCGGATTGGGGTTCTTC
CASSLNPGLGFF
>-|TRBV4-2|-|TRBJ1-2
TGTGCCAGCAGCCTTCCGGGTTATAACTATGGCTACACCTTC
CASSLPGYNYGYTF
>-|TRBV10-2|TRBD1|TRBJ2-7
TGCGCCAGCGCAGAACCGACAGGGGCCCTCAACGGGGGTTACGAGCAGTACTTC
CASAEPTGALNGGYEQYF
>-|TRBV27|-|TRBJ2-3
TGTGCCAGCAGTTCCAAAGGGGCGGATACGCAGTATTTT
CASSSKGADTQYF
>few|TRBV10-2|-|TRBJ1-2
TGCGCCAGCGAGGGTAGGGGCCAAGCTAACTATGGCTACACCTTC
CASEGRGQANYGYTF
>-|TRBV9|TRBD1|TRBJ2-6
TGTGCCAGCAGCGTCGGGACAGGACTATCTGGGGCCAACGTCCTGACTTTC
CASSVGTGLSGANVLTF
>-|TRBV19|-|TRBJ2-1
TGTGCCAGTAGTATAAAGCGGAGCTCCTACAATGAGCAGTTCTTC
CASSIKRSSYNEQFF
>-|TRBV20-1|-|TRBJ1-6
TGCAGTGCTAGAGAGGGCCTTTATAATTCACCCCTCCACTTT
CSAREGLYNSPLHF
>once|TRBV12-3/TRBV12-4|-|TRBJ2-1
TGTGCCAGCAGTACCGCCTCCATGAGGAATGAGCAGTTCTTC
CASSTASMRNEQFF
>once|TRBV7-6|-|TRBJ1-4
TGTGCCAGCAGCTCCCACAGGGTAGAAAAACTGTTTTTT
CASSSHRVEKLFF
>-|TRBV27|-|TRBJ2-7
TGTGCCAGCAGTGCCAGGGACCGATCCTACGAGCAGTACTTC
CASSARDRSYEQYF
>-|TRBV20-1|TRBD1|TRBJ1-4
TGCAGTGCTAGCTTGACAGGGAGGATTAATGAAAAACTGTTTTTT
CSASLTGRINEKLFF
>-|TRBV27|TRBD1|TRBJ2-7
TGTGCCAGCAGTTTATTTCCGGGACAGATAAATGAGCAGTACTTC
CASSLFPGQINEQYF
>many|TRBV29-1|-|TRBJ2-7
TGCAGCGTTGCCTCAGGGAGCTCCTACGAGCAGTACTTC
CSVASGSSYEQYF
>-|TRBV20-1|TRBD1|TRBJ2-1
TGCAGTGCTCTCGACAGGGCGACCTACAATGAGCAGTTCTTC
CSALDRATYNEQFF
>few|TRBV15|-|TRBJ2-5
TGTGCCACCAGCTCTTCCCGGCTTAGCGGAGAGACCCAGTACTTC
CATSSSRLSGETQYF
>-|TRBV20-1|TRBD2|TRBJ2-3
TGCAGTGCTAGAGCAAGCGGGATGGGAGATACGCAGTATTTT
CSARASGMGDTQYF
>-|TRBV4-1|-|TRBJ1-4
TGCGCCAGCAGACCCACAGGGAAGGTAGAAAAACTGTTTTTT
CASRPTGKVEKLFF
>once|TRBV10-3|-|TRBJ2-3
TGTGCCACTTCGACCACAGATACGCAGTATTTT
CATSTTDTQYF
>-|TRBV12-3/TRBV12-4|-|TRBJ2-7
TGTGCCAGCTCCGGGTGGGCTACCTCCTACGAGCAGTACTTC
CASSGWATSYEQYF
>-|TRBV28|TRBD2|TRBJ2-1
TGTGCCAGCAGTTCCCCCAGTCTAGCGGGCAATGAGCAGTTCTTC
CASSSPSLAGNEQFF
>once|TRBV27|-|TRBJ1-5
TGTGCCAGCAGCCCGAACAGGAACAATCAGCCCCAGCATTTT
CASSPNRNNQPQHF
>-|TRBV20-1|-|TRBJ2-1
TGCAGTGCCCCTTCCAACAATGAGCAGTTCTTC
CSAPSNNEQFF
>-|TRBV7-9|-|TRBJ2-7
TGTGCCAGCAGCTCAACGACTGAATACAATGAGCAGTACTTC
CASSSTTEYNEQYF
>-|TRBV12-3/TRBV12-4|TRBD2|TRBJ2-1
TGTGCCAGCAGTCCCAAGATCGGGACTAGCGGGACCACTTGGCAGTTCTTC
CASSPKIGTSGTTWQFF
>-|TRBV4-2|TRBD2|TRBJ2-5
TGTGCCAGCAGCCCGAAAGCGGGAGGAGAGACCCAGTACTTC
CASSPKAGGETQYF
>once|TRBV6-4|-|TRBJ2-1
TGTGCCAGCAGTAGGGATACAGGGAATGAGCAGTTCTTC
CASSRDTGNEQFF
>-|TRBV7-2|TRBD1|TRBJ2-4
TGTGCCAGCAGAGATACAGGGGGCGGAAACATTCAGTACTTC
CASRDTGGGNIQYF